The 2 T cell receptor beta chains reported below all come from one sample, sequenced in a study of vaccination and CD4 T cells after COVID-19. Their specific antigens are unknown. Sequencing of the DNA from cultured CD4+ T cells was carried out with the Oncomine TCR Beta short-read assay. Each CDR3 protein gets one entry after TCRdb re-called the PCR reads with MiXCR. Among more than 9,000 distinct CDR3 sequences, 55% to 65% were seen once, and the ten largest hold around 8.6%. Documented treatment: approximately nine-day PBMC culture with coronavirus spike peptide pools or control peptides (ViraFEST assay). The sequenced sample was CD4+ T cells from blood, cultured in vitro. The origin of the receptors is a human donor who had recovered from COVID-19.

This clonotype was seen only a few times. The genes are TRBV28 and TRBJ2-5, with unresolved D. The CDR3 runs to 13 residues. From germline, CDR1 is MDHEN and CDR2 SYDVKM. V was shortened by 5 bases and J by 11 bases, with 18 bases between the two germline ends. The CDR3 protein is CASSPPITRVQYF. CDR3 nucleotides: TGTGCCAGCAGTCCGCCAATTACCAGAGTACAGTACTTC.

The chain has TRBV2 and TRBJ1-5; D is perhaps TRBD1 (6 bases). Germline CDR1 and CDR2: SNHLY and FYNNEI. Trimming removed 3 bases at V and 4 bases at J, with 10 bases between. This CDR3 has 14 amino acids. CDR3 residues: CASSERTANQPQHF. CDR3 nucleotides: TGTGCCAGCAGTGAGAGGACAGCTAATCAGCCCCAGCATTTT.